This entry lists 3 T cell receptor beta chains sequenced from one sample in a study of blood T cell repertoires in COVID-19. Using immunoSEQ multiplex PCR, the repertoire was profiled, and TCRdb retains in-frame clones only, with some absent. This sample yields about 270,000 clones, of which around 85% are seen a single time; approximately 11% belongs to the top ten. What was sequenced was peripheral blood. These receptors all stem from a woman between 70 and 85 years old with acute or convalescent COVID-19.

V usage is TRBV11-2 and J usage is TRBJ2-7; the D gene is possibly TRBD1 (6 bases). Trimming stripped 5 bases from V and 3 bases from J, with 11 bases between. This CDR3 is 13 amino acids long. Germline CDR1 is SGHAT and CDR2 is FQNNGV. For the CDR3, the DNA is TGTGCCAGCAGCCGCTGGACAGACTACGAGCAGTACTTC. Its protein product is CASSRWTDYEQYF.

V is TRBV29-1 and J is TRBJ2-4, with a tentative D call TRBD2 (6 bases). CDR1 is SQVTM, CDR2 ANQGSEA, per germline. Trimming removed 0 bases from V and 13 bases from J, with 10 bases in between. The CDR3 is 11 amino acids. CDR3 region: CSVEEGLAQYF. CDR3 DNA sequence: TGCAGCGTTGAAGAGGGACTTGCGCAGTACTTC.

The V gene is TRBV5-4, the J gene TRBJ2-7; D may be TRBD1 (5 bases). This CDR3 contains 14 residues. Trimming removed 0 bases from V and 2 bases from J, with 9 bases in between. Germline V CDR1 and CDR2: SGHNT, YYREEE (reference sequence). The CDR3 sequence: CASSLVGEPYEQYF. The CDR3 DNA reads TGTGCCAGCAGCTTGGTAGGGGAACCCTACGAGCAGTACTTC. Full variable domain (rest looked up from reference TRBV5-4 and TRBJ2-7): ETGVTQSPTHLIKTRGQQVTLRCSSQSGHNTVSWYQQALGQGPQFIFQYYREEENGRGNFPPRFSGLQFPNYSSELNVNALELDDSALYLCASSLVGEPYEQYFGPGTRLTVT.